The next 4 T cell receptor beta chains were all read from a single sample in a study of CXCR3-negative and CXCR3-positive naive CD8 T cells (dated by TCRdb to the late 2010s). Study-wide findings and limitations: TRB CDR3s from CXCR3-positive naive cells showed higher hydrophobicity (lower Kidera factor 4), lower energy, and higher strength and volume indices than CXCR3-negative naive cells.

No antigens are known for them. The data were produced on a NextSeq 550. The Human TCR Profiling Kit (MiLaboratory) was used to make UMI-labeled 5' RACE TRB cDNA libraries. Each CDR3 protein sequence appears as one entry after TCRdb reprocessed the reads, and no DNA is included. The table held for this sample gives under 90,000 distinct CDR3 sequences. The top ten hold about 0.62% of the sample. What was sequenced was naive CXCR3+ CD8+ T cells from blood. The cell subset or site label, read with the paper, signifies: CD45RO-CCR7+CD27+CD95- naive CD8+ T cells expressing CXCR3 (TNR3+). These receptors were taken from a human donor in good health. Some clones in this sample may be carry-over from other donors' samples.

CDR3 region: CSASAVGTQYF. The rearrangement joins TRBV20-1 to TRBJ2-3. The length of the CDR3 is 11 residues. Germline CDR1 and CDR2: DFQATT and SNEGSKA (reference sequence).

The J gene is TRBJ2-3, the V gene TRBV20-1; the TCRdb D gene call, TRBD2, has no DNA to confirm it. The CDR3 consists of 15 residues. Germline CDR1 reads DFQATT; CDR2 reads SNEGSKA (reference sequence). The CDR3 here is CSAPSLGSGTDTQYF.

This chain links TRBV5-1 with TRBJ2-7; lacking DNA, the TRBD2 call made by TCRdb goes unchecked. CDR3 size: 13 residues. Germline values: CDR1 SGHRS, CDR2 YFSETQ. CDR3 residues: CASSDDYRYEQYF.

This sequence joins TRBV7-6 and TRBJ2-7; TCRdb gives TRBD2 as the D gene, but with no DNA this cannot be confirmed. The CDR3 contains 17 residues. Germline loops: CDR1 SGHVS, CDR2 FNYEAQ. This chain's CDR3 is CASSSGGEHSKYYEQYF. Complete variable domain (other parts from reference TRBV7-6 and TRBJ2-7): GAGVSQSPRYKVTKRGQDVALRCDPISGHVSLYWYRQALGQGPEFLTYFNYEAQQDKSGLPNDRFSAERPEGSISTLTIQRTEQRDSAMYRCASSSGGEHSKYYEQYFGPGTRLTVT.